The 21 T cell receptor beta chains given below trace back to one sample, sequenced in a study of T-cell memory formation after mild COVID-19 (dated by TCRdb to the early 2020s). The library was prepared using 5' RACE. The reads were generated on an Illumina NovaSeq 6000. Using fastp at Q25 and MiXCR, TCRdb reprocessed the public reads and kept productive beta chains. Rows matching on CDR3 protein sequence are summarized as one entry with the most common DNA and genes. The sample table holds approximately 250,000 distinct CDR3 sequences, of which roughly 17% were seen once. The ten largest clones take up under 25% of the sample. The source material was PBMCs or a T cell subset sorted from them (not recorded which). The receptors shown here come from a man younger than 35 who had mild COVID-19 (a few samples of this study predate the infection). The sample titles of this study are shuffled in the database, so cell type and time point are left out; the donor was told from shared clones.

This clonotype was recorded many times. V is TRBV4-2 and J is TRBJ2-1, with 10 positions matching TRBD2. Germline CDR1 reads LGHNA; CDR2 reads YNFKEQ. J gave up 6 bases and V 0 bases, and 2 bases lay outside the gene matches. CDR3 length: 15 residues. The DNA for the CDR3 is TGTGCCAGCAGCCAAGATAGCGGGGGGCCCAATGAGCAGTTCTTC. Its translation is CASSQDSGGPNEQFF.

The chain carries TRBV5-6 and TRBJ2-5; D unclear. Trimming removed 4 bases from V and 3 bases from J, with 10 bases in between. The CDR3 extends over 13 amino acids. Germline V gives CDR1 SGHDT, CDR2 YYEEEE. DNA for the CDR3: TGTGCCAGCAGCGCCAGGTCCGAAGAGACCCAGTACTTC. Protein: CASSARSEETQYF.

Here the CDR3 DNA reads TGTGCCAGCAGCTGGACTTTGGGACAGGAGCAGAACCGGAGGCTTAATGAGCAGTTCTTC. Protein product: CASSWTLGQEQNRRLNEQFF. The rearrangement uses TRBV7-2 and TRBJ2-1, with TRBD1 matching over 8 bases. The J segment lost 7 bases and the V segment lost 4 bases, leaving 24 bases of the junction unmatched. The CDR3 is 20 residues long. The germline V gene encodes CDR1 SGHTA and CDR2 FQGNSA.

The rearrangement joins TRBV20-1 to TRBJ2-7; 10 bases line up with TRBD1. Germline V gene data show CDR1 as DFQATT and CDR2 as SNEGSKA (reference sequence). The ends lost 6 bases at V and 4 bases at J; junction bases unmatched: 3. The CDR3 sequence is 12 residues long. The CDR3 protein is CSARDRGYEQYF. CDR3 nucleotides: TGCAGTGCCAGGGACAGGGGATACGAGCAGTACTTC.

This clonotype has only a few counts. V and J are TRBV5-5 and TRBJ2-4; TRBD2 might be the D (5 bases). From germline, CDR1 is SGHKS and CDR2 YYEKEE (reference sequence). V shed 2 bases and J shed 0 bases, with 9 bases lying between them. This CDR3 comprises 15 residues. This CDR3 is CASSFGETAKNIQYF. The DNA of the CDR3 is TGTGCCAGCAGCTTCGGGGAGACAGCCAAAAACATTCAGTACTTC.

There are a few counts of this clonotype. The genes are TRBV7-6 and TRBJ2-2, with a weak D call TRBD2 (6 bases). CDR3 size: 16 residues. Trimming cost V 5 bases and J 3 bases, with 16 bases left between them. From germline, CDR1 is SGHVS and CDR2 FNYEAQ. CDR3 in DNA: TGTGCCAGCAGCCCTGCGGCGGGACGGTACACCGGGGAGCTGTTTTTT. It codes for CASSPAAGRYTGELFF. Full variable domain (missing parts from reference TRBV7-6 and TRBJ2-2): GAGVSQSPRYKVTKRGQDVALRCDPISGHVSLYWYRQALGQGPEFLTYFNYEAQQDKSGLPNDRFSAERPEGSISTLTIQRTEQRDSAMYRCASSPAAGRYTGELFFGEGSRLTVL.

CDR3: CATSPGGTVQETQYF. CDR3 coding DNA: TGTGCCACCAGCCCGGGGGGCACGGTCCAAGAGACCCAGTACTTC. This chain connects TRBV15 to TRBJ2-5, with a weak D call TRBD2 (7 bases). The germline gives CDR1 LNHNV, CDR2 YYDKDF (reference sequence). Trimming shortened V by 5 bases and J by 1 base, and 14 bases separated the two germline ends. This CDR3 comprises 15 residues.

The sample holds many counts of this clonotype. J is TRBJ1-2 and V is TRBV7-9; D not certain. The ends were cut back, 3 bases at V and 0 bases at J, with 11 bases in the middle. The CDR3 runs to 15 residues. Germline CDR1 is SEHNR and CDR2 is FQNEAQ (reference sequence). The CDR3 DNA is TGTGCCAGCAGCTTTCGGCGGGAAGCTAACTATGGCTACACCTTC. Residues: CASSFRREANYGYTF.

The rearrangement links TRBV7-2 to TRBJ2-1; 7 bases are shared with TRBD2. There are 14 residues in the CDR3. Per the germline V gene, CDR1 is SGHTA and CDR2 is FQGNSA. The ends lost 1 base at V and 8 bases at J; junction bases unmatched: 5. The CDR3 nucleotides are TGTGCCAGCAGCTTAGGCGGCCGGGGGGATGAGCAGTTCTTC. Protein: CASSLGGRGDEQFF.

Only a few counts were recorded for this clonotype. This chain links TRBV7-6 with TRBJ2-7; D is ambiguous. The CDR3 is 15 amino acids. The germline gives CDR1 SGHVS, CDR2 FNYEAQ. Between the trimmed V and J ends, which lost 5 bases and 3 bases, there was a span of 17 bases. Here the CDR3 DNA reads TGTGCCAGCAGCGTCCTAGGAAGCTCTTTCTACGAGCAGTACTTC. It yields the protein CASSVLGSSFYEQYF. Looking up the rest from reference TRBV7-6 and TRBJ2-7 gives the full variable domain: GAGVSQSPRYKVTKRGQDVALRCDPISGHVSLYWYRQALGQGPEFLTYFNYEAQQDKSGLPNDRFSAERPEGSISTLTIQRTEQRDSAMYRCASSVLGSSFYEQYFGPGTRLTVT.

This chain connects TRBV18 to TRBJ2-7; D perhaps matches TRBD1 (6 bases). V lost 8 bases, J lost 7 bases, and 18 bases lay in between. The CDR3 consists of 13 residues. Germline V gene sequence: CDR1 KGHSH, CDR2 LQKENI. The CDR3 protein is CASTWDKLGEQYF. The CDR3 nucleotides read TGTGCCAGCACCTGGGACAAGCTAGGGGAGCAGTACTTC.

V is TRBV5-1 and J is TRBJ2-1; 8 bases fit TRBD1. CDR1 is SGHRS, CDR2 YFSETQ, per germline. CDR3 length: 15 amino acids. The V gene end was trimmed by 4 bases and the J gene end by 5 bases; junction bases not matched to a gene: 8. The CDR3 region is CASSPGTGKNNEQFF. DNA for the CDR3: TGCGCCAGCAGCCCCGGGACAGGAAAGAACAATGAGCAGTTCTTC.

In this sample, this clonotype turned up a few times. This sequence joins TRBV4-1 and TRBJ2-7; no clear D gene. The V end was cut by 3 bases, the J end by 9 bases, with 18 bases between. In germline, CDR1 is MGHRA, CDR2 YSYEKL. This CDR3 spans 14 amino acids. The CDR3 region has the DNA TGCGCCAGCAGCCAGACGGGCACCCCGCGAGGGCAGTACTTC. Translating it yields CASSQTGTPRGQYF.

In its sample, this clonotype was seen a few times. The chain carries TRBV6-2 or TRBV6-3 and TRBJ2-1; 9 bases line up with TRBD2. The CDR3 spans 14 residues. CDR1 and CDR2 from the germline V gene are MNHEY and SVGEGT. V dropped 6 bases and J dropped 5; count of bases not matched to a gene: 5. The CDR3 sequence: CASRQRGVDNEQFF. As DNA, the CDR3 is TGTGCCAGCAGACAGCGGGGGGTAGACAATGAGCAGTTCTTC.

This chain connects TRBV15 to TRBJ2-7, with 7 bases matching TRBD1. The V segment lost 5 bases and the J segment 6 bases; nucleotides outside the gene matches: 7. CDR1 is LNHNV, CDR2 YYDKDF, per germline (reference sequence). This CDR3 is 13 amino acids long. The CDR3 sequence is CATSGSDRAEQYV. The CDR3 DNA reads as TGTGCCACCAGCGGGTCAGACAGGGCCGAGCAGTACGTC.

This clonotype has ten or more counts. This chain links TRBV2 with TRBJ2-5, with D uncertain. CDR3 length: 12 residues. CDR1 and CDR2 (germline): SNHLY, FYNNEI. Trimming took off 6 bases at V and 2 bases at J, with 7 bases between the two ends. The CDR3 nucleotides read TGTGCCAGCAGAAGAGGACAAGAGACCCAGTACTTC. Translated, it gives CASRRGQETQYF.

A few counts support this clonotype. The rearrangement uses TRBV12-3 or TRBV12-4 and TRBJ2-1, with D unresolved. Between the trimmed V and J ends, which lost 3 bases and 4 bases, there was a span of 16 bases. This CDR3 has 16 amino acids. CDR3 protein: CASSLSLHSAYNEQFF. Written as DNA, the CDR3 is TGTGCCAGCAGTTTGTCCCTCCACTCGGCTTACAATGAGCAGTTCTTC.

This clonotype has a handful of counts. The J gene is TRBJ1-3, the V gene TRBV7-2, with 7 bases lining up with TRBD1. Per germline, CDR1 SGHTA and CDR2 FQGNSA. This CDR3 has 15 residues. V trimming: 11 bases; J trimming: 2 bases; junction bases outside the gene matches: 12. CDR3 amino acids: CAVRQGRSTGNTIYF. The CDR3 bases are TGTGCCGTTCGACAGGGACGAAGTACTGGAAACACCATATATTTT. The variable domain in full, with the rest retrieved from reference TRBV7-2 and TRBJ1-3, is GAGVSQSPSNKVTEKGKDVELRCDPISGHTALYWYRQSLGQGLEFLIYFQGNSAPDKSGLPSDRFSAERTGGSVSTLTIQRTQQEDSAVYLCAVRQGRSTGNTIYFGEGSWLTVV.

The chain carries TRBV5-1 and TRBJ1-4, with TRBD1 identical over 7 bases. CDR1 is SGHRS and CDR2 is YFSETQ in the germline V gene. Losses at the gene ends were 5 bases for V and 6 bases for J; bases not matched to a gene: 7. This CDR3 region has 14 residues. For the CDR3, the DNA is TGCGCCAGCAGTTCCGGACAGGTCGATGAAAAACTGTTTTTT. This codes for CASSSGQVDEKLFF.

This clonotype was recorded a few times. This chain links TRBV30 with TRBJ1-6; possible D gene TRBD1, 6 bases. This CDR3 has 12 amino acids. Per the germline V gene, CDR1 is GTSNPN and CDR2 is SVGIG (reference sequence). Trimming took 3 bases from V and 9 from J, leaving 9 bases between them. For the CDR3, the DNA is TGTGCCTGGAGCAAAGGGGGTTCACCCCTCCACTTT. Its translation: CAWSKGGSPLHF.

CDR3 loop: CASSGTENTEAFF. CDR3 nucleotides: TGTGCCAGCAGTGGAACAGAGAACACTGAAGCTTTCTTT. The V call is TRBV12-3 or TRBV12-4, the J call TRBJ1-1, with D hard to call. V lost 5 bases, J lost 1 base, and 8 bases lay in between. This CDR3 contains 13 residues.